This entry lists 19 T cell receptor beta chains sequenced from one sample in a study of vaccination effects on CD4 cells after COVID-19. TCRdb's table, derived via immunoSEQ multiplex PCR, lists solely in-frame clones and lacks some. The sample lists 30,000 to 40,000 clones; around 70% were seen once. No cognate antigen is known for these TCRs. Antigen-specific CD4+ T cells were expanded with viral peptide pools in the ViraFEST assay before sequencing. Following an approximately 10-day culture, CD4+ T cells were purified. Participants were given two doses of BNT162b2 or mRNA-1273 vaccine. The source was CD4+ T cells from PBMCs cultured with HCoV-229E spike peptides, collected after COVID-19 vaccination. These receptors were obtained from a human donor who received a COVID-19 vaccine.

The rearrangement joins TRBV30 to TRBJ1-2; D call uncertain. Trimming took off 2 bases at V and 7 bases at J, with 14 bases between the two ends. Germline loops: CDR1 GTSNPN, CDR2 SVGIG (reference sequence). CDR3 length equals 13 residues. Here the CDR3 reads CAWSYGAAGGYTF. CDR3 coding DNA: TGTGCCTGGAGTTACGGCGCGGCGGGTGGCTACACCTTC.

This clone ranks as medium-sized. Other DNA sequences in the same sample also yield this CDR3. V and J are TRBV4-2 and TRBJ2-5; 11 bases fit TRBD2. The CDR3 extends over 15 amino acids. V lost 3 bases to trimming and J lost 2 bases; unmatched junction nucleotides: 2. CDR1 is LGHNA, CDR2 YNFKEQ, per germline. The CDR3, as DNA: TGTGCCAGCAGCCAGACTAGCGGGGTACAAGAGACCCAGTACTTC. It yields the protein CASSQTSGVQETQYF.

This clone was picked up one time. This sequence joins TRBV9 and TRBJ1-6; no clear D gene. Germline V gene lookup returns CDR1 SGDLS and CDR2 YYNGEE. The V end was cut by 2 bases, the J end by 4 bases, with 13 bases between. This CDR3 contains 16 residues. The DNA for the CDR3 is TGTGCCAGCAGCGTCTCCAGTGGAGCATATAATTCACCCCTCCACTTT. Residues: CASSVSSGAYNSPLHF.

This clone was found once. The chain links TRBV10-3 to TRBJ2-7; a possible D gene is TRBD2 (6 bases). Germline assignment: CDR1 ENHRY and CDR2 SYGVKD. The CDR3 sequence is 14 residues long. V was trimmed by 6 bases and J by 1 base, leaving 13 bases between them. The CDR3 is CAIRQLSGSYEQYF. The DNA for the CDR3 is TGTGCCATCAGGCAGCTAAGCGGGTCCTACGAGCAGTACTTC.

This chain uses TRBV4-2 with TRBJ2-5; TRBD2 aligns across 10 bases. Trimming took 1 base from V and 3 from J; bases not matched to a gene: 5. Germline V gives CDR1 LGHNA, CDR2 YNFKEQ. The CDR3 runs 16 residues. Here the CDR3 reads CASSQVSLAGEETQYF. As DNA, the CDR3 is TGTGCCAGCAGCCAAGTTAGTCTAGCGGGAGAAGAGACCCAGTACTTC.

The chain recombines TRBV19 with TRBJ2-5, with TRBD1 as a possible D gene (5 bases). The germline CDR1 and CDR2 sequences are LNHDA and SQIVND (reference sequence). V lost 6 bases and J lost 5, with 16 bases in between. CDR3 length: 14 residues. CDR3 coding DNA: TGTGCCAGTAGCTTGACAGTACTGGGGGAGACCCAGTACTTC. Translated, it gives CASSLTVLGETQYF.

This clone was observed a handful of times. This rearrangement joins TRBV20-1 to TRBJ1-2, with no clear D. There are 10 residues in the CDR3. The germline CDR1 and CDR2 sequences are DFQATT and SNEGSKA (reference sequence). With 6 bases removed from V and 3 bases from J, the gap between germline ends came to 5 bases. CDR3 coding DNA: TGCAGTGCAGGAGACTATGGCTACACCTTC. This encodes CSAGDYGYTF.

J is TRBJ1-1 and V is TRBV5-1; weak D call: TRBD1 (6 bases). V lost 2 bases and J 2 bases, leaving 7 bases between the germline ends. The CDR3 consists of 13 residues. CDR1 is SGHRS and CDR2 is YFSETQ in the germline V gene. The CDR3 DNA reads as TGCGCCAGCAGCTTCGGGACAAACACTGAAGCTTTCTTT. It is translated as CASSFGTNTEAFF.

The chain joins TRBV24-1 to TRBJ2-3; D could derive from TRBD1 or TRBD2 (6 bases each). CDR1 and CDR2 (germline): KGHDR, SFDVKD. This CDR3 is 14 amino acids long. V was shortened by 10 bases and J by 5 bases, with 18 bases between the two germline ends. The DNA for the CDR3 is TGTGCCACGGCCGGGGGCGCCCTAGGAGATACGCAGTATTTT. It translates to CATAGGALGDTQYF.

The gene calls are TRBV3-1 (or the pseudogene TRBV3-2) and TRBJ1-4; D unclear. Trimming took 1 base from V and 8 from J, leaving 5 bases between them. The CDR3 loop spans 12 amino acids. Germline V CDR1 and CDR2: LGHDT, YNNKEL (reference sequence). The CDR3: CASSQAGEKLFF. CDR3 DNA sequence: TGTGCCAGCAGCCAAGCAGGCGAAAAACTGTTTTTT.

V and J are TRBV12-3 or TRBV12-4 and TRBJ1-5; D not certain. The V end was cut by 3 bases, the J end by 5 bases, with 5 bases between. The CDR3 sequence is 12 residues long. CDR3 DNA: TGTGCCAGCAGTTTTGCTTATCAGCCCCAGCATTTT. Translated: CASSFAYQPQHF.

CDR3 in DNA: TGTGCCACCAGTGATTTTCCGATCACAGATACGCAGTATTTT. Its protein is CATSDFPITDTQYF. The V call is TRBV24-1, the J call TRBJ2-3; D not certain. The CDR3 length is 14 residues. Trimming shortened V by 1 base and J by 2 bases, and 6 bases separated the two germline ends. CDR1 and CDR2 from the germline V gene are KGHDR and SFDVKD.

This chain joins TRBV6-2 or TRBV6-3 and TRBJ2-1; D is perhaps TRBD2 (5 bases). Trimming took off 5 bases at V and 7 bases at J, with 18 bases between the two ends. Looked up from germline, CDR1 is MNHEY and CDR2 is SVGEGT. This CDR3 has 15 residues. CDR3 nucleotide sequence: TGTGCCAGCAGTACCCCCGGGGAAATCATGAATGAGCAGTTCTTC. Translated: CASSTPGEIMNEQFF.

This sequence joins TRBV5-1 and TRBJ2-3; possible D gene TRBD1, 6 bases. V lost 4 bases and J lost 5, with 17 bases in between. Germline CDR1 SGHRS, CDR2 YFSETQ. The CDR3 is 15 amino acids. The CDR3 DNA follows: TGCGCCAGCAGCACCCCGGGACACCGCGGAGATACGCAGTATTTT. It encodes CASSTPGHRGDTQYF.

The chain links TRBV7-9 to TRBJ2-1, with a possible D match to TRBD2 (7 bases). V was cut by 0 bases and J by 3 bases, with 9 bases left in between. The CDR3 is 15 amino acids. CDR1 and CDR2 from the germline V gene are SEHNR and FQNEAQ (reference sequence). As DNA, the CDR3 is TGTGCCAGCAGCTTAGCGGGGGGGCGCTACAATGAGCAGTTCTTC. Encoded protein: CASSLAGGRYNEQFF.

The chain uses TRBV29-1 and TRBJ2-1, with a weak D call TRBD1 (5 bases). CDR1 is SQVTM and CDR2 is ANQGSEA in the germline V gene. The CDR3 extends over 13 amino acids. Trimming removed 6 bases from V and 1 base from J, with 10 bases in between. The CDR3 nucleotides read TGCAGCGTGGACAATTTTTCCTACAATGAGCAGTTCTTC. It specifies CSVDNFSYNEQFF.

The CDR3 reads CATSDPASGGRGNTGELFF. CDR3 DNA sequence: TGTGCCACCAGTGATCCCGCTAGCGGGGGACGAGGTAACACCGGGGAGCTGTTTTTT. The J gene is TRBJ2-2, the V gene TRBV24-1, with 10 bases aligning to TRBD2. From germline, CDR1 is KGHDR and CDR2 SFDVKD. This CDR3 comprises 19 residues. V was pared by 3 bases and J by 2 bases, with 11 bases of the junction left unmatched.

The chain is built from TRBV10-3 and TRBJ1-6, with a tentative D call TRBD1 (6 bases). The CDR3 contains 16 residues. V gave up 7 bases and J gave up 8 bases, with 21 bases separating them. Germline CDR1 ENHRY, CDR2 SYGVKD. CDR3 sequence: CAINNRGGAGDSPLHF. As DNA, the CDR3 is TGTGCCATCAATAATCGGGGCGGGGCAGGGGATTCACCCCTCCACTTT.

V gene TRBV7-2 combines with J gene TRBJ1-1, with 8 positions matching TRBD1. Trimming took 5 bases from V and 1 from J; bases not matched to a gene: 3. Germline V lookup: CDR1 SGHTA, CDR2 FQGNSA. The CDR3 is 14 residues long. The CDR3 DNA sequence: TGTGCCAGCAGCATAGGACAGGGGAACACTGAAGCTTTCTTT. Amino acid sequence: CASSIGQGNTEAFF. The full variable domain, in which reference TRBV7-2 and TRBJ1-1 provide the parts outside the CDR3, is GAGVSQSPSNKVTEKGKDVELRCDPISGHTALYWYRQSLGQGLEFLIYFQGNSAPDKSGLPSDRFSAERTGGSVSTLTIQRTQQEDSAVYLCASSIGQGNTEAFFGQGTRLTVV.